The sequence of this TCR beta chain was determined in a study of response to subunit inactivated influenza vaccine. Ten or more counts support this clonotype. Its antigen is undetermined. V shed 6 bases, J shed 11 bases, and the junction held 4 bases outside the gene matches. Germline CDR1 DFQATT, CDR2 SNEGSKA (reference sequence). CDR3 length: 11 residues. TCRdb processed the RT-PCR reads anew with MiXCR; each CDR3 protein has one entry. The repertoire consists of some 850,000 distinct CDR3 sequences, with roughly 18% occurring once and the leading ten covering around 9.9%. Overall study findings and caveats: The authors suggested that few new T cells are recruited per seasonal influenza vaccination.

The sample in question was PBMCs from blood, obtained 4 to 6 days after vaccination. This chain connects TRBV20-1 to TRBJ2-1; TRBD2 aligns across 10 bases. The clonotype originates from a man over 45 who received an inactivated influenza vaccine. CDR3 bases: TGCAGTGCGAGGACTAGCGGCCAGCAGTTCTTC. As protein: CSARTSGQQFF.